Each of the 14 T cell receptor beta chains below was sequenced from the same sample in a study of shared clonotypes between healthy human individuals. Here immunoSEQ multiplex PCR was the method, and the copy in TCRdb shows in-frame clones only, minus some. The repertoire has 450,000 to 500,000 clones, 65% to 85% of them found once; the top ten carry about 13%. Sample: PBMCs. Receptors originate from a woman in her thirties or forties in good health. Some clones in this sample may be carry-over from other donors' samples.

The chain has TRBV2 and TRBJ2-2, with 8 bases fitting TRBD1. Germline loops: CDR1 SNHLY, CDR2 FYNNEI. CDR3 size: 15 residues. J lost 0 bases, V lost 6 bases, and 3 bases had no gene match. The CDR3 nucleotides are TGTGCCAGCAGCGGGGACAGGTCGAACACCGGGGAGCTGTTTTTT. As protein: CASSGDRSNTGELFF.

This clone was seen ten or more times. The genes are TRBV6-1 and TRBJ2-5, with 11 bases fitting TRBD2. V lost 3 bases and J lost 5; bases outside the gene matches: 8. CDR3 length: 16 residues. Per the germline V gene, CDR1 is MNHNS and CDR2 is SASEGT. CDR3 region: CASSEVAGGGRETQYF. The CDR3 DNA sequence: TGTGCCAGCAGTGAGGTAGCGGGAGGGGGTCGGGAGACCCAGTACTTC.

This chain links TRBV6-5 with TRBJ2-1; D might be TRBD2 (5 bases). There are 16 residues in the CDR3. Trimming left V 4 bases short and J 2 bases short, with 15 bases between. Germline CDR1 and CDR2: MNHEY and SVGAGI. CDR3 amino acids: CASSSGAGGAYNEQFF. For the CDR3, the DNA is TGTGCCAGCAGTTCCGGAGCTGGAGGCGCCTACAATGAGCAGTTCTTC.

V usage is TRBV9 and J usage is TRBJ2-7; D possibly corresponds to TRBD2 (5 bases). Per germline, CDR1 SGDLS and CDR2 YYNGEE. V was clipped by 1 base and J by 0 bases, with 11 bases between them. This CDR3 is built from 15 residues. CDR3 residues: CASSVRAGVSYEQYF. Written as DNA, the CDR3 is TGTGCCAGCAGCGTAAGGGCCGGGGTCTCCTACGAGCAGTACTTC. The full variable domain, rest sourced from reference TRBV9 and TRBJ2-7, is DSGVTQTPKHLITATGQRVTLRCSPRSGDLSVYWYQQSLDQGLQFLIQYYNGEERAKGNILERFSAQQFPDLHSELNLSSLELGDSALYFCASSVRAGVSYEQYFGPGTRLTVT.

The chain recombines TRBV27 with TRBJ2-1; 10 nucleotides align to TRBD2. This CDR3 comprises 19 residues. From germline, CDR1 is MNHEY and CDR2 SMNVEV (reference sequence). V was clipped by 5 bases and J by 2 bases; unmatched bases: 15. CDR3 sequence (DNA): TGTGCCAGCAGTAATCCGGGACTAGCGAACAAAGGGACCTACAATGAGCAGTTCTTC. Its protein product is CASSNPGLANKGTYNEQFF.

This clone showed up just once. A junction boundary mismatches the germline segment, possibly from a read error. The chain is built from TRBV28 and TRBJ2-1; TRBD2 aligns across 11 bases. This CDR3 has 13 residues. Germline CDR1 is MDHEN and CDR2 is SYDVKM. CDR3 sequence (DNA): TGTGCCAGCAGCGCACCCGGGCTACTAGCGGGAGTCTTC. As protein: CASSAPGLLAGVF. Filled out from reference TRBV28 and TRBJ2-1, the complete variable domain reads DVKVTQSSRYLVKRTGEKVFLECVQDMDHENMFWYRQDPGLGLRLIYFSYDVKMKEKGDIPEGYSVSREKKERFSLILESASTNQTSMYLCASSAPGLLAGVFGPGTRLTVL.

A remark on this clone: Other DNA sequences in this specimen translate into the identical CDR3. The V and J genes are TRBV11-2 and TRBJ2-5; D is ambiguous. The CDR3 is 13 amino acids. CDR1 is SGHAT and CDR2 is FQNNGV in the germline V gene. Between the trimmed V and J ends, which lost 5 bases and 0 bases, there was a span of 7 bases. The DNA for the CDR3 is TGTGCCAGCAGCCTACAGTACCAAGAGACCCAGTACTTC. It specifies CASSLQYQETQYF.

This chain joins TRBV4-3 and TRBJ1-5, with TRBD1 as a possible D gene (6 bases). V gave up 4 bases and J gave up 0 bases, with 19 bases separating them. The CDR3 spans 18 residues. Germline lookup yields CDR1 LGHNA and CDR2 YSLEER. DNA for the CDR3: TGCGCCAGCAGCCGAAGTTATACAGGGCTTTATAGCAATCAGCCCCAGCATTTT. Amino acid sequence: CASSRSYTGLYSNQPQHF.

This sequence joins TRBV9 and TRBJ1-2; D is unclear. The germline CDR1 and CDR2 sequences are SGDLS and YYNGEE. The CDR3 consists of 14 residues. V lost 2 bases, J lost 8 bases, and 16 bases lay in between. The CDR3 bases are TGTGCCAGCAGCGTTCTGGGGAGCGGAAAAGGCTACACCTTC. Residues: CASSVLGSGKGYTF.

The chain has TRBV5-1 and TRBJ2-3; tentatively, D is TRBD2 (5 bases). This CDR3 has 15 amino acids. The germline CDR1 and CDR2 sequences are SGHRS and YFSETQ. Trimming pared 0 bases from V and 2 bases from J, leaving 10 bases between. For the CDR3, the DNA is TGCGCCAGCAGCTTGGAGGCCGGACTCACAGATACGCAGTATTTT. Translated, it gives CASSLEAGLTDTQYF.

About this clone: This likely came from a read error, as a far larger clone is one base away. Other DNA sequences in the sample encode the same CDR3. J is TRBJ2-7 and V is TRBV28; TRBD1 aligns across 10 bases. Germline V gene sequence: CDR1 MDHEN, CDR2 SYDVKM. The CDR3 is 16 amino acids. With 4 bases clipped from V and 7 bases from J, the junction kept 13 bases outside the gene matches. The CDR3 here is CASSSPPGQGSGEQYF. The CDR3 DNA reads as TGTGCCAGCAGTTCCCCTCCGGGACAGGGGTCCGGTGAGCAGTACTTC.

V is TRBV19 and J is TRBJ2-3; possibly TRBD2 for D (6 bases). The CDR3 spans 14 residues. V was pared by 5 bases and J by 6 bases, with 15 bases between. Per germline, CDR1 LNHDA and CDR2 SQIVND (reference sequence). The CDR3 coding sequence is TGTGCCAGTAGTTCGCGGGGCTTTAGGGATACGCAGTATTTT. This encodes CASSSRGFRDTQYF.

This clone was recorded at least ten times. This specimen includes other DNA sequences encoding the same CDR3. This sequence joins TRBV7-2 and TRBJ2-1; possibly TRBD1 for D (6 bases). The germline CDR1 and CDR2 sequences are SGHTA and FQGNSA. Trimming removed 2 bases at V and 5 bases at J, with 13 bases between. CDR3 length: 15 amino acids. Here the CDR3 reads CASSLWGRSNNEQFF. The CDR3 DNA reads TGTGCCAGCAGCTTATGGGGGCGGAGCAACAATGAGCAGTTCTTC.

In the case of this clone: Since a far larger clone is one base different, this is likely a read error. This same CDR3 is encoded by further DNA sequences in the sample. The chain has TRBV5-1 and TRBJ2-2, with unresolved D. Germline values: CDR1 SGHRS, CDR2 YFSETQ. CDR3 size: 13 residues. Here the CDR3 reads CASSLADTGELFF. CDR3 DNA sequence: TGCGCCAGCAGCTTGGCAGATACCGGTGAGCTGTTTTTT.